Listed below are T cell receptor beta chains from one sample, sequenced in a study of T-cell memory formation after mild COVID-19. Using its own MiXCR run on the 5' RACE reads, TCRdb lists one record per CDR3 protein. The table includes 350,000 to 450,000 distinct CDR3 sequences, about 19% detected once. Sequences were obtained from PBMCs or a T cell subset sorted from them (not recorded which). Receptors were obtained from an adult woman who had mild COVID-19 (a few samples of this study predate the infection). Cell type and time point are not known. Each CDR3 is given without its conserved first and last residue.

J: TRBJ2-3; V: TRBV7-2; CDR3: ASSAHPSTDTQY
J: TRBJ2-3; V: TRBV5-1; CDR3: ASSPGVLVAGGDTQY
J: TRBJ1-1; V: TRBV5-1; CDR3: ASSFGAGTEAF
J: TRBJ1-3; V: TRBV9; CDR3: ASSATTGSGNTIY
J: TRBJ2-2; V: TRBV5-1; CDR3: ASSRMGQGNTGELF
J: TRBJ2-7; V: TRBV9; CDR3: ASSVGSGPGLAVYEQY
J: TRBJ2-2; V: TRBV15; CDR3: ATSRAEVSTGELF
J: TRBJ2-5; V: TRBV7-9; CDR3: ASSFGNSQETQY
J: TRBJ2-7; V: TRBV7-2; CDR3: ASSSSGRASEQC
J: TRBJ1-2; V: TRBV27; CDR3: ASSFSPGLGYT
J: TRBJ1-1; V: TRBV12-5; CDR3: ASALPPGTTEAF
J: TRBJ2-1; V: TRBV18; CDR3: ASSPVGQASYNEQF
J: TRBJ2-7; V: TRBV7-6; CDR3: ASSLVVTSGSYEQY
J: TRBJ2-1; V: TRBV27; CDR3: ASSLAEGTRDEQF
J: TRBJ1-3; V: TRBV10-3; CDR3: AIRRGTGNTIY
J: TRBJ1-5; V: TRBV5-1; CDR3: ASSRDSPQDQPQH
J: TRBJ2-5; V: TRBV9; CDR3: ASSPNPRGLAGGPEETQY
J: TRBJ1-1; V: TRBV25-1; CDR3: ASKRDTDRYTEAF
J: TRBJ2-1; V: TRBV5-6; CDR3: ASSSTSGRFNEQF
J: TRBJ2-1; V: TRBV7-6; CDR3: ASSGFGGADNEQF
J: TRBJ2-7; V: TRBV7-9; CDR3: ASSLALGNPYEQY
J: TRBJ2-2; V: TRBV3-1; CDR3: ASSKYGELF
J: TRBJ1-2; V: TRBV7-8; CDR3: ASSLVGDRGDYGYT
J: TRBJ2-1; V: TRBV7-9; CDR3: ASSLGQGNNEQF
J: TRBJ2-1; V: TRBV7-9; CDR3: ASSLVGVPSYNEQF
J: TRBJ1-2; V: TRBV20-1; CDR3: SARARALGAYGYT
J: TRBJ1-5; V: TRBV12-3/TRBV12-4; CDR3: ASSLWSQPQH
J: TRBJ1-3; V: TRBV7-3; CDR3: ASSLTAGSGNTIY
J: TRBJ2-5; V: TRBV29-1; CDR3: SVTPGSGETQY
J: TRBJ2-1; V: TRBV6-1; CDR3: ASGPPGYNEQF
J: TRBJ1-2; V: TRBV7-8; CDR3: ASEQQFGRGGGYT
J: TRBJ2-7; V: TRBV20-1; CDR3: SARTGTGYEQY
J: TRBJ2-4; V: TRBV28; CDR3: ASSPTGRGNIQY
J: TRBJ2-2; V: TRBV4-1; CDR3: ASSQEAQGGTGELF
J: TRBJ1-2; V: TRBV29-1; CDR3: SAGTGNYGYT
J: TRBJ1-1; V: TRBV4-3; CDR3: ASSRRQGTDTEAF
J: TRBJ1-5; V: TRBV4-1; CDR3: ASSFAADSNQPQH
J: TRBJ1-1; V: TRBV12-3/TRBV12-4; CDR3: ASSLGGGQGYTEAF
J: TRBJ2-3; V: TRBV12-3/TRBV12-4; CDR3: ASRVGLAETDTQY
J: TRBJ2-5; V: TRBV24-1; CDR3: ATSDFSGSGETQY
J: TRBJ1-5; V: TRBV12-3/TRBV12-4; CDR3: ASSWTGHELKPQH
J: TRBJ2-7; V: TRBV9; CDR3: ASSVTGTGYEQY
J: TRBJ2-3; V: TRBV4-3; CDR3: ASSHSGGGGPDTQY